The 14 T cell receptor beta chains presented below share a single source sample, sequenced in a study of shared clonotypes between healthy human individuals. Measured with immunoSEQ multiplex PCR; TCRdb has only the in-frame clones, and not every one. Among around 940,000 clones listed, 60% to 85% were seen once. Sequencing was performed on memory CD4+ T cells sorted from blood. Subset specified: CD45RA-negative fraction. These receptors were collected from a man between 18 and 29 years old in good health.

This chain joins TRBV19 and TRBJ1-6; a weak D match, TRBD1 (5 bases). Germline CDR1 is LNHDA and CDR2 is SQIVND (reference sequence). The CDR3 length is 14 residues. The V end was cut by 4 bases, the J end by 6 bases, with 10 bases between. The CDR3 DNA sequence: TGTGCCAGTAGTACCCGGGACTTTAATTCACCCCTCCACTTT. Translation gives CASSTRDFNSPLHF. Complete variable domain (other parts from reference TRBV19 and TRBJ1-6): DGGITQSPKYLFRKEGQNVTLSCEQNLNHDAMYWYRQDPGQGLRLIYYSQIVNDFQKGDIAEGYSVSREKKESFPLTVTSAQKNPTAFYLCASSTRDFNSPLHFGNGTRLTVT.

J is TRBJ2-3 and V is TRBV5-8, with TRBD1 matching 7 bases. The CDR3 is 15 amino acids. J lost 2 bases, V lost 7 bases, and 10 bases had no gene match. CDR1 SGHTS and CDR2 YDEGEE come from the germline V gene. CDR3 protein: CASLGTAAYTDTQYF. The CDR3 nucleotides are TGTGCCAGCCTCGGGACAGCAGCCTACACAGATACGCAGTATTTT.

This clone was seen just once. This sequence joins TRBV18 and TRBJ2-7, with D possibly being TRBD1 (6 bases). The CDR3 is 13 residues long. Germline CDR1 reads KGHSH; CDR2 reads LQKENI. Trimming pared 5 bases from V and 2 bases from J, leaving 10 bases between. CDR3 DNA sequence: TGTGCCAGCTCAAGGGACATTCCCTACGAGCAGTACTTC. This codes for CASSRDIPYEQYF.

In the case of this clone: Germline is not matched at one junction end, which may reflect a read error. V gene TRBV10-3 combines with J gene TRBJ1-2; TRBD1 might be the D (5 bases). Germline CDR1 and CDR2: ENHRY and SYGVKD. This CDR3 comprises 12 residues. The CDR3 coding sequence is TGTGCCAGCAGTCCCCTGAGGGGAGGCTACACCTTC. This codes for CASSPLRGGYTF.

As to this clone: The sample contains more than one DNA sequence encoding this CDR3. The CDR3 loop reads CASSLGQLYNSPLHF. As DNA, the CDR3 is TGTGCCAGCAGCCTGGGACAGCTCTATAATTCACCCCTCCACTTT. The rearrangement uses TRBV5-6 and TRBJ1-6; 7 positions agree with TRBD1. This CDR3 is 15 amino acids long. V shed 4 bases, J shed 3 bases, and the junction held 4 bases outside the gene matches. Germline CDR1 and CDR2: SGHDT and YYEEEE.

This clone was seen once. The rearrangement uses TRBV6-6 and TRBJ1-3; possibly TRBD1 for D (6 bases). This CDR3 is built from 16 residues. In germline, CDR1 is MNHNY, CDR2 SVGAGI (reference sequence). The V and J ends lost 7 bases and 10 bases respectively, with 26 bases between them. For the CDR3, the DNA is TGTGCCAGCACCCACCGGGGGGCGGGCCCCGCGAGGACCATATATTTT. Translating gives CASTHRGAGPARTIYF.

The V gene is TRBV29-1, the J gene TRBJ2-7; 9 positions agree with TRBD2. V dropped 8 bases and J dropped 0; count of bases not matched to a gene: 5. The CDR3 consists of 13 residues. Germline V gene lookup returns CDR1 SQVTM and CDR2 ANQGSEA. The CDR3 region has the DNA TGCAGCTTCAGCGGGGGGAACTCCTACGAGCAGTACTTC. Protein product: CSFSGGNSYEQYF.

The V call is TRBV28, the J call TRBJ2-1, with a weak D call TRBD1 (5 bases). The germline CDR1 and CDR2 sequences are MDHEN and SYDVKM. The ends were cut back, 8 bases at V and 15 bases at J, with 23 bases in the middle. This CDR3 has 13 amino acids. CDR3 in amino acids: CASHVNRFTSRFF. The CDR3 coding sequence is TGTGCCAGCCACGTAAACAGGTTTACTTCACGGTTCTTC.

The chain couples TRBV11-3 to TRBJ2-1; D not certain. CDR3 size: 12 residues. Germline CDR1 is SGHNT and CDR2 is YENEEA. Trimming left V 4 bases short and J 5 bases short, with 6 bases between. The CDR3 sequence is CASSSKDNEQFF. Written as DNA, the CDR3 is TGTGCCAGCAGCTCAAAGGACAATGAGCAGTTCTTC.

V gene TRBV4-1 combines with J gene TRBJ2-7; D gene ambiguous. Germline CDR1 is MGHRA and CDR2 is YSYEKL. CDR3 size: 13 residues. Trimming stripped 1 base from V and 7 bases from J, with 11 bases between. CDR3 sequence reads: CASSQGALWEQYF. Here the CDR3 DNA reads TGCGCCAGCAGCCAAGGGGCCCTTTGGGAGCAGTACTTC.

This clone was detected a few times. The chain combines TRBV6-6 with TRBJ1-1; D remains unclear. Germline loops: CDR1 MNHNY, CDR2 SVGAGI (reference sequence). This CDR3 is 12 amino acids long. Trimming took off 8 bases at V and 5 bases at J, with 12 bases between the two ends. CDR3 sequence: CASAQGRTEAFF. CDR3 sequence (DNA): TGTGCCAGCGCCCAAGGGAGGACTGAAGCTTTCTTT.

Concerning this clone itself: At the DNA level, this CDR3 is encoded by other sequences in the same sample as well. The chain carries TRBV5-1 and TRBJ2-6; D ambiguous. The CDR3 is 15 amino acids. Trimming stripped 0 bases from V and 0 bases from J, with 4 bases between. The germline V gene has CDR1 SGHRS and CDR2 YFSETQ. The DNA for the CDR3 is TGCGCCAGCAGCTTGGCTAACTCTGGGGCCAACGTCCTGACTTTC. Its translation is CASSLANSGANVLTF.

CDR3 in amino acids: CASRIGTSGGETQYF. The CDR3 DNA sequence: TGTGCCAGCAGGATTGGGACTAGCGGGGGGGAGACCCAGTACTTC. V and J are TRBV6-1 and TRBJ2-5, with 15 bases fitting TRBD2. Germline lookup yields CDR1 MNHNS and CDR2 SASEGT. The CDR3 loop spans 15 amino acids. V shed 6 bases and J 5 bases; nucleotides not matched to a gene: 4.

This clone was observed once. The same CDR3 arises from other DNA sequences in this sample as well. V gene TRBV5-1 combines with J gene TRBJ1-4, with 9 positions matching TRBD1. Germline CDR1 and CDR2: SGHRS and YFSETQ. V was clipped by 0 bases and J by 5 bases; unmatched bases: 2. This CDR3 is built from 15 residues. The CDR3 DNA is TGCGCCAGCAGCTTGGACGGACAGGGGAATGAAAAACTGTTTTTT. Translating it yields CASSLDGQGNEKLFF.